A selection of T cell receptor beta chains follows, all from one sample in a study of shared T cell receptors in the human thymus. The protocol was immunoSEQ multiplex PCR, while the TCRdb copy is restricted to in-frame clones and leaves out a portion. The table lists over 450,000 clones, 75% to 80% of them singletons, with about 0.013% in the top ten. This sample also appeared in a second study, on human thymus T cells.

The material sequenced was thymocytes. These receptors came from a boy in the first two years of life with a congenital heart defect. CDR3s include the opening cysteine and the closing phenylalanine or tryptophan. A D gene is named only where the DNA matches it firmly. Part of the rows lack a size; the others show once, few, many or a class for expanded clones.

D gene,J gene,V gene,clone size,CDR3 protein,CDR3 DNA
-,TRBJ2-1,TRBV28,-,CASKIESSYNEQFF,TGTGCCAGCAAGATTGAGAGCTCCTACAATGAGCAGTTCTTC
-,TRBJ1-5,TRBV30,-,CAWSVPGVLQPQHF,TGTGCCTGGAGTGTACCAGGGGTATTGCAGCCCCAGCATTTT
-,TRBJ1-1,TRBV7-9,-,CASSLRTGRAATEAFF,TGTGCCAGCAGCTTACGTACAGGTAGGGCCGCCACTGAAGCTTTCTTT
-,TRBJ1-3,TRBV4-1,few,CASSQEYRVAGNTIYF,TGCGCCAGCAGCCAAGAATACAGGGTGGCCGGAAACACCATATATTTT
-,TRBJ1-4,TRBV5-1,-,CASSTGGTPKRPSTNEKLFF,TGCGCCAGCAGCACGGGAGGGACGCCCAAAAGACCATCAACTAATGAAAAACTGTTTTTT
TRBD1,TRBJ2-2,TRBV15,few,CATSTQNGTGPAGELFF,TGTGCCACCAGCACACAAAATGGGACAGGGCCCGCCGGGGAGCTGTTTTTT
TRBD2,TRBJ2-1,TRBV29-1,-,CSVDLAGESYNEQFF,TGCAGCGTTGATCTAGCGGGAGAATCCTACAATGAGCAGTTCTTC
TRBD2,TRBJ2-7,TRBV6-5,-,CASRITSGYEQYF,TGTGCCAGCAGGATAACTAGCGGGTACGAGCAGTACTTC
-,TRBJ1-5,TRBV19,-,CASSTKRGYSNQPQHF,TGTGCCAGTAGTACCAAAAGGGGGTATAGCAATCAGCCCCAGCATTTT
TRBD1,TRBJ1-5,TRBV7-3,-,CASSLTRTGEFISQPQHF,TGTGCCAGCAGCTTAACCCGGACAGGGGAATTCATCTCTCAGCCCCAGCATTTT
TRBD1,TRBJ1-2,TRBV4-3,-,CASSPDRAYGYTF,TGCGCCAGCAGCCCGGACAGGGCCTATGGCTACACCTTC
TRBD1,TRBJ2-2,TRBV28,few,CASRALGQGITGGELFF,TGTGCCAGCAGGGCCCTGGGACAGGGGATAACCGGCGGGGAGCTGTTTTTT
-,TRBJ1-2,TRBV18,-,CASSPRSLGSYGYTF,TGTGCCAGCTCACCACGGTCTCTCGGTTCCTACGGCTACACCTTC